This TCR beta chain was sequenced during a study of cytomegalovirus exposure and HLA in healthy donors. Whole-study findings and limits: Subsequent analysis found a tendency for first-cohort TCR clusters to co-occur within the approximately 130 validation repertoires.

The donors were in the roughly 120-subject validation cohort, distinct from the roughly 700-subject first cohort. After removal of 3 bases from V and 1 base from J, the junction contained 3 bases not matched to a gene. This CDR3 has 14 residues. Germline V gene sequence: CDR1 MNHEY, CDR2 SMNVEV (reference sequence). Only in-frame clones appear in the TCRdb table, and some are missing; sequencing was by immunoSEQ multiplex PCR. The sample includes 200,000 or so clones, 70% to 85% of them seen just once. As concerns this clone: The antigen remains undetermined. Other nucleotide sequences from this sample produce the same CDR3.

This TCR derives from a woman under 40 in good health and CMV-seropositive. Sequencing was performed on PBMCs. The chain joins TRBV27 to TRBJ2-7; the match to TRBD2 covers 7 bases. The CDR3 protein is CASSLRRESYEQYF. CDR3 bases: TGTGCCAGCAGTTTGAGGCGGGAGTCCTACGAGCAGTACTTC.